These T cell receptor beta chains were read from a single sample in a study of immune cell composition in non-small cell lung cancer. TCRdb's copy holds only in-frame clones and misses some; the assay was immunoSEQ multiplex PCR. The top ten clones hold around 13% of a sample with 4,000 to 5,500 clones, approximately 83% of them seen once. The sequencing input was lung tumor tissue. All receptors derive from a human donor with non-small cell lung cancer. The CDR3 runs from the conserved cysteine through the conserved F or W. A D gene is named only where the DNA matches it firmly. A row's size may be missing; if present it is once, few, many or a size class.

d_gene: TRBD1; j_gene: TRBJ1-1; abundance: NA; v_gene: TRBV5-6; CDR3aa: CASSPLDRFITEAFF; CDR3nt: TGTGCCAGCAGCCCCTTGGACAGGTTCATCACTGAAGCTTTCTTT
d_gene: NA; j_gene: TRBJ2-1; abundance: NA; v_gene: TRBV9; CDR3aa: CASSVDSVYDEQFF; CDR3nt: TGTGCCAGCAGCGTAGACTCAGTGTATGATGAGCAGTTCTTC
d_gene: NA; j_gene: TRBJ2-5; abundance: NA; v_gene: TRBV28; CDR3aa: CASSPRVRGIETQYF; CDR3nt: TGTGCCAGCAGCCCACGGGTCAGGGGTATAGAGACCCAGTACTTC
d_gene: TRBD2; j_gene: TRBJ2-2; abundance: few; v_gene: TRBV9; CDR3aa: CASSVVTSGSGELFF; CDR3nt: TGTGCCAGCAGCGTAGTAACTAGCGGGTCCGGGGAGCTGTTTTTT
d_gene: NA; j_gene: TRBJ1-4; abundance: NA; v_gene: TRBV7-9; CDR3aa: CASSTPMGEDEKLFF; CDR3nt: TGTGCCAGCAGCACCCCAATGGGGGAGGATGAAAAACTGTTTTTT
d_gene: TRBD1; j_gene: TRBJ1-1; abundance: NA; v_gene: TRBV7-2; CDR3aa: CASSPGTGVLNTEAFF; CDR3nt: TGTGCCAGCAGCCCCGGGACAGGGGTACTGAACACTGAAGCTTTCTTT
d_gene: NA; j_gene: TRBJ2-7; abundance: NA; v_gene: TRBV11-1; CDR3aa: CASSSPPGYEQYF; CDR3nt: TGTGCCAGCAGCTCACCGCCGGGGTACGAGCAGTACTTC
d_gene: TRBD1; j_gene: TRBJ1-4; abundance: NA; v_gene: TRBV7-2; CDR3aa: CASSDPGQGSEKLFF; CDR3nt: TGTGCCAGCAGCGATCCGGGACAGGGGTCCGAAAAACTGTTTTTT
d_gene: NA; j_gene: TRBJ2-7; abundance: few; v_gene: TRBV11-2; CDR3aa: CASSLNLAGASYEQYF; CDR3nt: TGTGCCAGCAGCTTAAACTTGGCGGGGGCCTCCTACGAGCAGTACTTC
d_gene: NA; j_gene: TRBJ2-7; abundance: NA; v_gene: TRBV5-1; CDR3aa: CASSPQGGLTAYEQYF; CDR3nt: TGCGCCAGCAGCCCCCAAGGGGGACTTACAGCCTACGAGCAGTACTTC
d_gene: NA; j_gene: TRBJ2-5; abundance: NA; v_gene: TRBV5-1; CDR3aa: CASSWAQKETQYF; CDR3nt: TGCGCCAGCAGCTGGGCCCAAAAAGAGACCCAGTACTTC
d_gene: TRBD1; j_gene: TRBJ2-7; abundance: NA; v_gene: TRBV7-2; CDR3aa: CASSFTGGLVYEQYF; CDR3nt: TGTGCCAGCAGCTTTACAGGGGGTCTTGTCTACGAGCAGTACTTC
d_gene: TRBD2; j_gene: TRBJ2-2; abundance: NA; v_gene: TRBV7-2; CDR3aa: CASSWTSGGTGTGELFF; CDR3nt: TGTGCCAGCAGCTGGACTAGCGGGGGGACTGGAACCGGGGAGCTGTTTTTT
d_gene: TRBD1; j_gene: TRBJ2-7; abundance: NA; v_gene: TRBV6-5; CDR3aa: CASRSLGQGIGEQYF; CDR3nt: TGTGCCAGCAGGAGCCTTGGACAGGGAATAGGCGAGCAGTACTTC
d_gene: NA; j_gene: TRBJ1-6; abundance: NA; v_gene: TRBV7-9; CDR3aa: CASTRGPGDSPLHF; CDR3nt: TGTGCCAGCACCCGGGGGCCAGGGGATTCACCCCTCCACTTT
d_gene: NA; j_gene: TRBJ1-3; abundance: NA; v_gene: TRBV6-1; CDR3aa: CASTAELSGNTIYF; CDR3nt: TGTGCCAGCACAGCGGAACTCTCTGGAAACACCATATATTTT
d_gene: NA; j_gene: TRBJ2-3; abundance: NA; v_gene: TRBV10-3; CDR3aa: CAISESTSGTQYF; CDR3nt: TGTGCCATCAGTGAGTCGACGTCCGGTACGCAGTATTTT
d_gene: NA; j_gene: TRBJ1-4; abundance: NA; v_gene: TRBV6-5; CDR3aa: CASSYNRATNEKLFF; CDR3nt: TGTGCCAGCAGTTATAACAGAGCAACTAATGAAAAACTGTTTTTT
d_gene: NA; j_gene: TRBJ2-1; abundance: NA; v_gene: TRBV7-9; CDR3aa: CASARTYNEQFF; CDR3nt: TGTGCCAGCGCGCGGACCTACAATGAGCAGTTCTTC
d_gene: TRBD1; j_gene: TRBJ2-7; abundance: NA; v_gene: TRBV19; CDR3aa: CASRDRGTYEQYF; CDR3nt: TGTGCCAGTAGGGACAGGGGGACCTACGAGCAGTACTTC
d_gene: NA; j_gene: TRBJ1-5; abundance: few; v_gene: TRBV6-1; CDR3aa: CASSAGGNQPQHF; CDR3nt: TGTGCCAGCAGTGCGGGGGGCAATCAGCCCCAGCATTTT
d_gene: NA; j_gene: TRBJ1-1; abundance: NA; v_gene: TRBV9; CDR3aa: CASSVTGAPNTEAFF; CDR3nt: TGTGCCAGCAGCGTAACTGGGGCCCCGAACACTGAAGCTTTCTTT
d_gene: NA; j_gene: TRBJ2-3; abundance: NA; v_gene: TRBV7-9; CDR3aa: CASVRDSTDTQYF; CDR3nt: TGTGCCAGCGTGAGGGACAGCACAGATACGCAGTATTTT
d_gene: NA; j_gene: TRBJ2-7; abundance: NA; v_gene: TRBV6-5; CDR3aa: CASSKGVGYEQYF; CDR3nt: TGTGCCAGCTCCAAGGGCGTGGGGTACGAGCAGTACTTC
d_gene: TRBD1; j_gene: TRBJ1-1; abundance: NA; v_gene: TRBV4-1; CDR3aa: CASSQPRGELGRNTEAFF; CDR3nt: TGCGCCAGCAGCCAACCCAGGGGGGAGTTGGGGCGAAACACTGAAGCTTTCTTT
d_gene: NA; j_gene: TRBJ1-2; abundance: NA; v_gene: TRBV7-8; CDR3aa: CASSQAENNYGYTF; CDR3nt: TGTGCCAGCAGCCAGGCAGAAAACAACTATGGCTACACCTTC
d_gene: NA; j_gene: TRBJ2-2; abundance: NA; v_gene: TRBV6-5; CDR3aa: CATRTTNTGELFF; CDR3nt: TGTGCCACCCGGACAACGAACACCGGGGAGCTGTTTTTT
d_gene: TRBD2; j_gene: TRBJ2-1; abundance: NA; v_gene: TRBV5-4; CDR3aa: CASSLRGGSYNEQFF; CDR3nt: TGTGCCAGCAGCTTGCGGGGGGGCTCCTACAATGAGCAGTTCTTC
d_gene: TRBD2; j_gene: TRBJ2-1; abundance: NA; v_gene: TRBV11-2; CDR3aa: CASSPLAGGLNEQFF; CDR3nt: TGTGCCAGCAGCCCCCTAGCGGGGGGGCTCAATGAGCAGTTCTTC
d_gene: TRBD1; j_gene: TRBJ1-4; abundance: NA; v_gene: TRBV30; CDR3aa: CAWATGGDEKLFF; CDR3nt: TGTGCCTGGGCTACAGGGGGCGATGAAAAACTGTTTTTT
d_gene: NA; j_gene: TRBJ2-3; abundance: NA; v_gene: TRBV6-4; CDR3aa: CARIADTQYF; CDR3nt: TGTGCCAGGATTGCAGATACGCAGTATTTT
d_gene: TRBD1; j_gene: TRBJ1-5; abundance: NA; v_gene: TRBV28; CDR3aa: CASSPGGSNQPQHF; CDR3nt: TGTGCCAGCAGCCCAGGGGGCAGCAATCAGCCCCAGCATTTT
d_gene: NA; j_gene: TRBJ2-3; abundance: NA; v_gene: TRBV1; CDR3aa: CTSSQLDTQYF; CDR3nt: TGCACCAGCAGCCAGCTGGATACGCAGTATTTT
d_gene: NA; j_gene: TRBJ1-4; abundance: NA; v_gene: TRBV5-6; CDR3aa: CASSPRGRANEKLFF; CDR3nt: TGTGCCAGCAGCCCCCGGGGGCGAGCTAATGAAAAACTGTTTTTT
d_gene: NA; j_gene: TRBJ1-2; abundance: NA; v_gene: TRBV5-5; CDR3aa: CASSINMDYGYTF; CDR3nt: TGTGCCAGCAGTATCAACATGGACTATGGCTACACCTTC
d_gene: NA; j_gene: TRBJ1-5; abundance: once; v_gene: TRBV27; CDR3aa: CASKPGIGNQPQHF; CDR3nt: TGTGCCAGCAAACCGGGGATCGGCAATCAGCCCCAGCATTTT
d_gene: NA; j_gene: TRBJ1-3; abundance: NA; v_gene: TRBV7-9; CDR3aa: CASSLWNGIWHSGNTIYF; CDR3nt: TGTGCCAGCAGCTTATGGAACGGAATCTGGCACTCTGGAAACACCATATATTTT
d_gene: NA; j_gene: TRBJ2-4; abundance: NA; v_gene: TRBV6-5; CDR3aa: CASSYGGGLAKNIQYF; CDR3nt: TGTGCCAGCAGTTACGGAGGGGGATTAGCCAAAAACATTCAGTACTTC
d_gene: TRBD1; j_gene: TRBJ2-3; abundance: NA; v_gene: TRBV15; CDR3aa: CATSRPPDRGHEDTQYF; CDR3nt: TGTGCCACCAGCAGACCCCCCGACAGGGGGCACGAGGATACGCAGTATTTT
d_gene: NA; j_gene: TRBJ1-5; abundance: NA; v_gene: TRBV11-2; CDR3aa: CASTGPGQPQHF; CDR3nt: TGTGCCAGCACGGGGCCTGGTCAGCCCCAGCATTTT
d_gene: TRBD1; j_gene: TRBJ1-2; abundance: few; v_gene: TRBV5-4; CDR3aa: CASSLGRTGVSGYTF; CDR3nt: TGTGCCAGCAGCTTGGGAAGGACAGGGGTGTCTGGCTACACCTTC
d_gene: NA; j_gene: TRBJ2-1; abundance: NA; v_gene: TRBV7-9; CDR3aa: CASRQGVLSSYNEQFF; CDR3nt: TGTGCCAGCAGACAAGGGGTCCTAAGCTCCTACAATGAGCAGTTCTTC
d_gene: NA; j_gene: TRBJ2-7; abundance: NA; v_gene: TRBV25-1; CDR3aa: CASILEHPRDPHEQYF; CDR3nt: TGTGCCAGCATCCTAGAGCACCCAAGGGACCCCCACGAGCAGTACTTC
d_gene: NA; j_gene: TRBJ1-5; abundance: NA; v_gene: TRBV27; CDR3aa: CASSSQGIGTQHF; CDR3nt: TGTGCCAGCAGTTCTCAGGGGATCGGGACCCAGCATTTT
d_gene: NA; j_gene: TRBJ1-2; abundance: NA; v_gene: TRBV5-1; CDR3aa: CASSRGDIVHYGYTF; CDR3nt: TGCGCCAGCAGCCGCGGAGACATAGTTCACTATGGCTACACCTTC
d_gene: TRBD1; j_gene: TRBJ1-2; abundance: NA; v_gene: TRBV19; CDR3aa: CASTRDRANYGYTF; CDR3nt: TGTGCCAGTACCCGGGACAGGGCTAACTATGGCTACACCTTC
d_gene: NA; j_gene: TRBJ2-5; abundance: NA; v_gene: TRBV11-2; CDR3aa: CASSFGRTQYF; CDR3nt: TGTGCCAGCAGCTTTGGGCGGACCCAGTACTTC
d_gene: NA; j_gene: TRBJ1-2; abundance: NA; v_gene: TRBV7-3; CDR3aa: CASSPQQGYGYTF; CDR3nt: TGTGCCAGCAGCCCCCAACAGGGCTATGGCTACACCTTC
d_gene: NA; j_gene: TRBJ2-3; abundance: NA; v_gene: TRBV7-2; CDR3aa: CASSLNNPLGDTQYF; CDR3nt: TGTGCCAGCAGCTTAAATAACCCCCTGGGAGATACGCAGTATTTT
d_gene: TRBD1; j_gene: TRBJ1-1; abundance: once; v_gene: TRBV12-5; CDR3aa: CASGSTGGRFLNTEAFF; CDR3nt: TGTGCTAGTGGGTCGACAGGGGGACGCTTTTTGAACACTGAAGCTTTCTTT
d_gene: TRBD2; j_gene: TRBJ2-5; abundance: NA; v_gene: TRBV6-1; CDR3aa: CASSETGGETQYF; CDR3nt: TGTGCCAGCAGTGAAACGGGAGGGGAGACCCAGTACTTC
d_gene: NA; j_gene: TRBJ2-3; abundance: NA; v_gene: TRBV4-1; CDR3aa: CASSQDLRGTDTQYF; CDR3nt: TGCGCCAGCAGCCAAGATCTTCGGGGCACAGATACGCAGTATTTT
d_gene: TRBD1; j_gene: TRBJ2-1; abundance: NA; v_gene: TRBV5-4; CDR3aa: CASSPPGDRGGNEQFF; CDR3nt: TGTGCCAGCAGCCCACCGGGAGACAGGGGCGGCAATGAGCAGTTCTTC
d_gene: NA; j_gene: TRBJ2-7; abundance: NA; v_gene: TRBV5-6; CDR3aa: CASSLRVLGSYEQYF; CDR3nt: TGTGCCAGCAGCTTGAGGGTATTGGGGTCCTACGAGCAGTACTTC
d_gene: NA; j_gene: TRBJ1-1; abundance: few; v_gene: TRBV5-4; CDR3aa: CASSLGPGLGEEAFF; CDR3nt: TGTGCCAGCAGTTTGGGGCCGGGCTTGGGGGAGGAAGCTTTCTTT
d_gene: TRBD1; j_gene: TRBJ2-3; abundance: NA; v_gene: TRBV15; CDR3aa: CATSGQGADTQYF; CDR3nt: TGTGCCACCAGCGGACAGGGAGCAGATACGCAGTATTTT
d_gene: NA; j_gene: TRBJ1-6; abundance: large; v_gene: TRBV2; CDR3aa: CASRVESPLHF; CDR3nt: TGTGCCAGCAGAGTGGAATCACCCCTCCACTTT
d_gene: NA; j_gene: TRBJ2-2; abundance: NA; v_gene: TRBV7-2; CDR3aa: CASSFAQGGTGELFF; CDR3nt: TGTGCCAGCAGCTTTGCTCAGGGAGGCACCGGGGAGCTGTTTTTT
d_gene: TRBD2; j_gene: TRBJ2-5; abundance: NA; v_gene: TRBV18; CDR3aa: CASSPREGRQYF; CDR3nt: TGTGCCAGCTCACCAAGGGAGGGGCGACAGTACTTC